This T cell receptor beta chain emerged from a study of early T cells in non-severe SARS-CoV-2 infection. TCRdb ran MiXCR on the 5' RACE reads and lists one entry per CDR3 protein. The data hold tens of thousands of distinct CDR3 sequences, with 4.9% observed a single time. The V gene lost 7 bases and the J gene lost 0 bases, with 12 bases spanning the gap. Germline V gene sequence: CDR1 MNHNY, CDR2 SVGAGI (reference sequence). The length of the CDR3 is 15 residues. This sequence was found in an adult who was a healthcare worker with PCR-confirmed SARS-CoV-2 infection or an uninfected control (not recorded which). Input material: whole blood. The chain recombines TRBV6-6 with TRBJ2-2; tentative D call: TRBD1 (5 bases). CDR3 region: CASKEGQTNTGELFF. DNA for the CDR3: TGTGCCAGCAAGGAAGGACAAACGAACACCGGGGAGCTGTTTTTT.